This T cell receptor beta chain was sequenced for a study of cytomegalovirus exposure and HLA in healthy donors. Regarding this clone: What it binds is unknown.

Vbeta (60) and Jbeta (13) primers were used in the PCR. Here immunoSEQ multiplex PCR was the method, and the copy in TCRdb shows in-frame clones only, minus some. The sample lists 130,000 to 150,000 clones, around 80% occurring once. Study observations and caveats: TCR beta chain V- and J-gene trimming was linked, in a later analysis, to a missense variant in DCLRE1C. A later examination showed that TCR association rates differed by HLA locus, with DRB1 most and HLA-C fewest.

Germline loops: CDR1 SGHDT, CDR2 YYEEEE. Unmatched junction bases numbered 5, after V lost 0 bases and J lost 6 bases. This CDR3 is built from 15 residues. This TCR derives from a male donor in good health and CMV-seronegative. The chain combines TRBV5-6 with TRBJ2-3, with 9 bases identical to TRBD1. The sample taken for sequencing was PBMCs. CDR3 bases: TGTGCCAGCAGCTTGGTAGGGACAGGGTCCGATACGCAGTATTTT. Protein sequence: CASSLVGTGSDTQYF.